This T cell receptor (beta chain) comes out of a study of blood T cell repertoires in COVID-19. Clones were sequenced by immunoSEQ multiplex PCR, and TCRdb holds only the in-frame ones, with some missing. The sample holds roughly 400,000 clones, about 88% seen once. Participants were aged about 18 to 100 years from 20 to 30 US areas. Cohorts were based on clinical histories the participants reported. Exposed volunteers were people who met a COVID-19 case within 2 weeks before study entry. Sequenced input: PBMCs or T cells enriched from blood (not recorded which). The TCR was taken from a woman aged 18-29 years who had been exposed to COVID-19.

The CDR3 protein is CASVGHGYNSPLHF. The CDR3 region has the DNA TGTGCCAGCGTGGGACATGGCTATAATTCACCCCTCCACTTT. The gene calls are TRBV25-1 and TRBJ1-6; D possibly corresponds to TRBD1 (6 bases). Deletions cut 8 bases from V and 3 bases from J, with 11 bases between. The CDR3 consists of 14 residues. The germline gives CDR1 MGHDK, CDR2 SYGVNS.